This record looks at one TCR beta chain sequence and its context. Its antigen is undetermined. This record belongs to a study of cytomegalovirus exposure and HLA in healthy donors. Germline V lookup: CDR1 SGHNT, CDR2 YYREEE (reference sequence). The CDR3 is made up of 13 amino acids. J was trimmed by 7 bases and V by 3 bases; bases with no gene match: 6. Whole-study results and caveats: Some V segments, including TRBV6-2 and TRBV6-3, were excluded as indistinguishable. V- and J-gene trimming of TCR beta was linked (in a later analysis) to a missense DCLRE1C variant. Within the data, a cluster of highly shared sequence variants was likely a sequencing artifact.

60 Vbeta and 13 Jbeta primers were used in PCR. Authors' methods: About 9.9 million shared chains were among some 75 million unique TCR beta chains counted in a later analysis. The data were produced by immunoSEQ multiplex PCR, yet TCRdb's version contains in-frame clones alone and is incomplete. D and trimming were read from the DNA, whereas the V and J calls and clone size are those reported in that table. The sample lists roughly 140,000 clones, over 60% seen once, with about 3% in the top ten. The J gene is TRBJ1-1, the V gene TRBV5-4; 7 bases agree with TRBD1. Sequenced: PBMCs. This clonotype originated in a woman under 40 in good health and CMV-seropositive. CDR3 bases: TGTGCCAGCAGCTCGCCGACAGGGTTTGAAGCTTTCTTT. Protein sequence: CASSSPTGFEAFF.